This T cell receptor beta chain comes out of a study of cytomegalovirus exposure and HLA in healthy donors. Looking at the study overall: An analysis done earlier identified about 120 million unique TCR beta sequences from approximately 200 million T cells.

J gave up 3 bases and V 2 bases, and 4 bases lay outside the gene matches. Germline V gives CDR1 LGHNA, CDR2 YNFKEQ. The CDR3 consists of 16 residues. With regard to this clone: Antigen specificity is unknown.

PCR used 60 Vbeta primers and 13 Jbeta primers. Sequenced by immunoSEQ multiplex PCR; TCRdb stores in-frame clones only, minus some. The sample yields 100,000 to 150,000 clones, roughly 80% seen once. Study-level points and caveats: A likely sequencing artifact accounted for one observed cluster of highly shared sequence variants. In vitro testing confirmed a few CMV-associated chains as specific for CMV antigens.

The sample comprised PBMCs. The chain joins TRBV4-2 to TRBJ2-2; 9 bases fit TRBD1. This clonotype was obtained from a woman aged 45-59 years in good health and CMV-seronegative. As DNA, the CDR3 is TGTGCCAGCAGCCAAACAGGGGGCAGGGACACCGGGGAGCTGTTTTTT. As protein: CASSQTGGRDTGELFF.